A single sample is the source of the 21 T cell receptor beta chains below, sequenced in a study of PD-L1 blockade in urothelial cancer. Clones were sequenced by immunoSEQ multiplex PCR, and TCRdb holds only the in-frame ones, with some missing. The sample consists of 85,000 to 95,000 clones, 70% to 90% of them appearing once. The time point here: pretreatment peripheral blood. Sequencing was performed on PBMCs, taken around atezolizumab (anti-PD-L1) treatment. These receptors were collected from a woman aged 80 or older with urothelial cancer.

The CDR3 region is CASSPRLAGGTLLEQYF. CDR3 nucleotides: TGTGCCAGCAGTCCCAGACTAGCGGGAGGAACTCTTCTCGAGCAGTACTTC. V usage is TRBV27 and J usage is TRBJ2-7; TRBD2 matches 13 bases. V shed 5 bases and J 6 bases; nucleotides not matched to a gene: 13. Germline V lookup: CDR1 MNHEY, CDR2 SMNVEV (reference sequence). This CDR3 spans 17 amino acids.

The gene calls are TRBV28 and TRBJ2-1; 12 nucleotides agree with TRBD2. The CDR3 spans 15 residues. J was trimmed by 8 bases and V by 4 bases; bases with no gene match: 6. Germline CDR1 and CDR2: MDHEN and SYDVKM. The DNA of the CDR3 is TGTGCCAGCAGTTCCTCGGGACTAGCGGGCGATGAGCAGTTCTTC. Its translation is CASSSSGLAGDEQFF.

The chain has TRBV9 and TRBJ1-3; D gene uncertain. The CDR3 length is 17 residues. Germline-derived CDR1 and CDR2 are SGDLS and YYNGEE. V dropped 0 bases and J dropped 0 bases, with 13 bases sitting between them. The CDR3 coding sequence is TGTGCCAGCAGCGTAGAGCCCCCAGGCCGCTCTGGAAACACCATATATTTT. Encoded protein: CASSVEPPGRSGNTIYF.

The rearrangement uses TRBV5-3 and TRBJ2-7; D is perhaps TRBD2 (5 bases). TRBV5-3 is filed as an ORF, its function uncertain. The V end lost 4 bases, the J end lost 6 bases, and 11 bases lay between the germline ends. This CDR3 comprises 12 residues. CDR3 protein: CARSPGCVEQYF. The DNA for the CDR3 is TGTGCCAGAAGCCCGGGGTGCGTCGAGCAGTACTTC.

V usage is TRBV7-9 and J usage is TRBJ2-2; the D is unclear. CDR1 SEHNR and CDR2 FQNEAQ come from the germline V gene (reference sequence). The V end was cut by 7 bases, the J end by 1 base, with 10 bases between. The CDR3 runs 14 residues. CDR3 residues: CASTRNRNTGELFF. As DNA, the CDR3 is TGTGCCAGCACCCGAAACAGGAACACCGGGGAGCTGTTTTTT.

The V and J genes are TRBV5-6 and TRBJ2-2, with 7 nucleotides matching TRBD2. The germline V gene has CDR1 SGHDT and CDR2 YYEEEE. V lost 5 bases and J lost 4; bases outside the gene matches: 14. This CDR3 has 17 amino acids. For the CDR3, the DNA is TGTGCCAGCAGTTCAGGTATGGGAGCGGGAACCACCGGGGAGCTGTTTTTT. Its translation: CASSSGMGAGTTGELFF.

The chain couples TRBV7-2 to TRBJ2-1; D call uncertain. CDR3 length: 15 amino acids. Trimming stripped 2 bases from V and 7 bases from J, with 15 bases between. Germline assignment: CDR1 SGHTA and CDR2 FQGNSA. DNA for the CDR3: TGTGCCAGCAGCTTAAGATCAGCCTTCGGGAATGAGCAGTTCTTC. Translating it yields CASSLRSAFGNEQFF.

The chain is built from TRBV28 and TRBJ2-3; 8 positions match TRBD2. Germline CDR1 reads MDHEN; CDR2 reads SYDVKM. The CDR3 length is 15 residues. V lost 5 bases, J lost 0 bases, and 4 bases stayed unmatched. CDR3 in amino acids: CASSNSGVSTDTQYF. The CDR3 DNA reads as TGTGCCAGCAGTAATAGCGGGGTTAGCACAGATACGCAGTATTTT.

The genes are TRBV7-9 and TRBJ2-5, with 13 bases fitting TRBD2. Germline CDR1 SEHNR, CDR2 FQNEAQ (reference sequence). The ends lost 5 bases at V and 4 bases at J; junction bases unmatched: 4. This CDR3 region has 15 residues. CDR3 region: CASSQLAGGPETQYF. The CDR3 DNA reads as TGTGCCAGCAGCCAACTAGCGGGAGGGCCAGAGACCCAGTACTTC.

The chain links TRBV5-1 to TRBJ2-5; possibly TRBD1 for D (5 bases). The CDR3 is 14 residues long. Looked up from germline, CDR1 is SGHRS and CDR2 is YFSETQ. V lost 3 bases and J 2 bases, leaving 11 bases between the germline ends. CDR3 region: CASSWGPQQETQYF. The CDR3 DNA reads TGCGCCAGCAGCTGGGGCCCCCAACAAGAGACCCAGTACTTC.

The chain joins TRBV6-1 to TRBJ2-1; 10 bases match TRBD2. Germline CDR1 and CDR2: MNHNS and SASEGT. This CDR3 is built from 15 residues. The V segment lost 6 bases and the J segment 6 bases; nucleotides outside the gene matches: 8. CDR3 sequence: CASSVAGGSSNEQFF. CDR3 in DNA: TGTGCCAGCAGCGTAGCGGGAGGAAGTAGCAATGAGCAGTTCTTC.

V and J are TRBV28 and TRBJ2-3; D might be TRBD2 (6 bases). This CDR3 has 15 residues. CDR1 is MDHEN and CDR2 is SYDVKM in the germline V gene. The V end lost 3 bases, the J end lost 4 bases, and 14 bases lay between the germline ends. As DNA, the CDR3 is TGTGCCAGCAGTTTGGGGGGATGGGGTGCAGATACGCAGTATTTT. This codes for CASSLGGWGADTQYF.

This rearrangement joins TRBV29-1 to TRBJ2-5, with unresolved D. Trimming removed 0 bases at V and 1 base at J, with 9 bases between. CDR3 length equals 14 residues. Germline assignment: CDR1 SQVTM and CDR2 ANQGSEA. Here the CDR3 DNA reads TGCAGCGTTGAAGATCGGCGGCTCCAAGAGACCCAGTACTTC. Translated, it gives CSVEDRRLQETQYF.

The chain is built from TRBV27 and TRBJ2-1, with D perhaps matching TRBD1 (6 bases). Trimming shortened V by 3 bases and J by 7 bases, and 10 bases separated the two germline ends. The CDR3 has 13 amino acids. Looked up from germline, CDR1 is MNHEY and CDR2 is SMNVEV (reference sequence). CDR3 protein: CASSFAQGNEQFF. For the CDR3, the DNA is TGTGCCAGCAGTTTTGCTCAGGGGAATGAGCAGTTCTTC.

This rearrangement joins TRBV15 to TRBJ1-5; D unclear. The germline V gene encodes CDR1 LNHNV and CDR2 YYDKDF (reference sequence). Trimming stripped 3 bases from V and 2 bases from J, with 14 bases between. CDR3 length: 16 residues. The CDR3 reads CATSRGEAPGNQPQHF. The CDR3 region has the DNA TGTGCCACCAGCAGGGGTGAAGCGCCTGGCAATCAGCCCCAGCATTTT.

The genes are TRBV2 and TRBJ1-4; no clear D. V was pared by 6 bases and J by 4 bases, with 12 bases between. The germline V gene has CDR1 SNHLY and CDR2 FYNNEI. The CDR3 has 14 residues. The CDR3: CASSADTFNEKLFF. CDR3 nucleotides: TGTGCCAGCAGCGCCGACACCTTTAATGAAAAACTGTTTTTT.

V gene TRBV7-9 combines with J gene TRBJ2-1; D is unresolved. Germline V gene sequence: CDR1 SEHNR, CDR2 FQNEAQ (reference sequence). The CDR3 runs to 12 residues. V lost 5 bases to trimming and J lost 12 bases, with 14 bases between them. CDR3 coding DNA: TGTGCCAGCAGCCCAGTCGACTCCCGGCAGTTCTTC. Translation: CASSPVDSRQFF.

The J gene is TRBJ2-7, the V gene TRBV2; 8 bases line up with TRBD1. CDR3 length: 12 residues. J gave up 5 bases and V 7 bases, and 4 bases lay outside the gene matches. CDR1 and CDR2 from the germline V gene are SNHLY and FYNNEI. The DNA of the CDR3 is TGTGCCAGCACCCCAGGGGGCCACGAGCAGTACTTC. As protein: CASTPGGHEQYF.

This clone came up once. V is TRBV15 and J is TRBJ2-1; the match to TRBD1 covers 9 bases. Germline CDR1 LNHNV, CDR2 YYDKDF (reference sequence). The CDR3 has 17 amino acids. V gave up 4 bases and J gave up 1 base; unmatched junction bases: 8. The CDR3 sequence is CATSNRGDRASYNEQFF. CDR3 DNA sequence: TGTGCCACCAGCAACAGGGGGGACAGGGCTTCCTACAATGAGCAGTTCTTC.

The chain couples TRBV18 to TRBJ1-1; TRBD1 aligns across 8 bases. CDR3 length: 14 amino acids. Germline CDR1 is KGHSH and CDR2 is LQKENI. The J segment lost 3 bases and the V segment lost 3 bases, leaving 3 bases of the junction unmatched. This CDR3 reads CASSPSTGDTEAFF. CDR3 sequence (DNA): TGTGCCAGCTCACCCTCGACAGGGGACACTGAAGCTTTCTTT.

The chain has TRBV19 and TRBJ2-1; possible D gene TRBD2, 9 bases. The CDR3 extends over 17 amino acids. V lost 11 bases and J 2 bases, leaving 25 bases between the germline ends. The germline V gene encodes CDR1 LNHDA and CDR2 SQIVND (reference sequence). DNA for the CDR3: TGTGCCTCGCGGGAGGGGCAGGGGGCAATTCCCTACAATGAGCAGTTCTTC. Its protein product is CASREGQGAIPYNEQFF. Drawing the rest from reference TRBV19 and TRBJ2-1, the complete variable domain is DGGITQSPKYLFRKEGQNVTLSCEQNLNHDAMYWYRQDPGQGLRLIYYSQIVNDFQKGDIAEGYSVSREKKESFPLTVTSAQKNPTAFYLCASREGQGAIPYNEQFFGPGTRLTVL.